The source of this T cell receptor (beta chain) is a study of glioma-infiltrating T cells. Study results and caveats: Only very few CDR3 sequences appeared in both tissue and blood. Above-expected tissue-blood divergence occurred in all gliomas, most in low-grade ones.

This clonotype was detected ten times or more. Its target is unknown. Using RNA template, CDR3s of TCR alpha and beta were amplified with iRepertoire arm-PCR. Tissue mRNA or PBMC total RNA, about 90-450 ng, went into one-step reverse transcription and amplification. TCRdb used MiXCR to reprocess the multiplex PCR reads, holding one entry per CDR3 protein. The sample records roughly 120,000 distinct CDR3 sequences, under 30% being singletons. The CDR3 totals 14 residues. Trimming stripped 3 bases from V and 3 bases from J, with 12 bases between. Per germline, CDR1 MNHEY and CDR2 SMNVEV (reference sequence).

V usage is TRBV27 and J usage is TRBJ2-7; D unclear. This clonotype was obtained from a human donor with low-grade glioma or glioblastoma, undergoing nonglioma brain surgery, or in good health (not recorded which). The sample was glioma tissue, nonneoplastic brain tissue, or PBMCs (not recorded which). The DNA of the CDR3 is TGTGCCAGCAGTTTCCTTGAAGGCATCTACGAGCAGTACTTC. Its protein product is CASSFLEGIYEQYF.